This TCR beta chain was retrieved from a study of blood T cell repertoires in COVID-19. Study overall: Acute-phase and convalescent COVID-19 samples originated in the United States, Italy and Spain. Sources were T cells, B-cell-depleted T cells, or PBMCs; the material itself was cDNA or gDNA.

Authors' methods: Amplification of reference gene primers was used by the study to estimate nucleated cell counts. The table came from immunoSEQ multiplex PCR; TCRdb's copy has only in-frame clones and leaves some out. V, J and clone size derive from that table, while D and trimming were established from the DNA sequence. In the table there are more than 150,000 clones, around nine tenths of which are singletons. This clone occurred once. Other DNA sequences in the same sample also yield this CDR3. The clonotype comes from a woman aged 18-29 years who had recovered from COVID-19. Sequences were obtained from peripheral blood.

The CDR3 loop is CASSLGTGSGNTIYF. The CDR3 DNA follows: TGCGCCAGCAGCTTGGGGACAGGGTCTGGAAACACCATATATTTT. This chain joins TRBV5-1 and TRBJ1-3; 8 bases map to TRBD1. This CDR3 spans 15 amino acids. Trimming cost V 0 bases and J 1 base; bases outside gene matches: 0. The V gene's germline CDR1 is SGHRS and CDR2 YFSETQ. Filled out from reference TRBV5-1 and TRBJ1-3, the complete variable domain reads KAGVTQTPRYLIKTRGQQVTLSCSPISGHRSVSWYQQTPGQGLQFLFEYFSETQRNKGNFPGRFSGRQFSNSRSEMNVSTLELGDSALYLCASSLGTGSGNTIYFGEGSWLTVV.